This TCR beta chain was sequenced during a study of vaccination effects on CD4 cells after COVID-19. Notes on the study in general: Healthy vaccinees' vaccine-induced clones included only 1 of 255 that recognized common cold coronaviruses.

To note about this clone: What it binds is unknown.

Expansion of antigen-specific CD4+ T cells with viral peptide pools was carried out by the ViraFEST assay before sequencing. At the end of around 11 days of culture, CD4+ T cells were isolated. Having tested negative for nucleocapsid antibodies, the vaccine recipients showed no prior SARS-CoV-2 infection. Researchers swapped half the medium for IL-2 medium on both days 3 and 7. This table comes from immunoSEQ multiplex PCR, and its TCRdb copy is limited to in-frame clones, with some not included. The sample holds 65,000 to 90,000 clones, 60% to 85% seen once. This CDR3 is built from 16 residues. The V gene end was trimmed by 5 bases and the J gene end by 5 bases; junction bases not matched to a gene: 11. Germline loops: CDR1 KGHSH, CDR2 LQKENI.

This chain connects TRBV18 to TRBJ2-3, with 9 bases matching TRBD2. Sample: CD4+ T cells from PBMCs cultured with SARS-CoV-2 spike peptides, taken before COVID-19 vaccination. The receptor was isolated from a human donor who received a COVID-19 vaccine. This chain's CDR3 is CASSSRAGGMEDTQYF. The DNA for the CDR3 is TGTGCCAGCTCATCGAGAGCGGGGGGAATGGAAGATACGCAGTATTTT.